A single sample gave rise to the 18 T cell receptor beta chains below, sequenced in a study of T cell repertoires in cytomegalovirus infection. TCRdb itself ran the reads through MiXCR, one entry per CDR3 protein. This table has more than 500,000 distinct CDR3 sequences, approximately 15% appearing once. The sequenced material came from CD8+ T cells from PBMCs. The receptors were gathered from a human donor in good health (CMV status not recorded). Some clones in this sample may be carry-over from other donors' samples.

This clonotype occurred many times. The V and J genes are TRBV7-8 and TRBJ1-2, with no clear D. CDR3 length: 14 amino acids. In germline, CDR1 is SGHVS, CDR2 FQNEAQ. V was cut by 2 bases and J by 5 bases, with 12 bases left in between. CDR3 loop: CASSLSGRAYGYTF. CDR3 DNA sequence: TGTGCCAGCAGCTTATCGGGCCGCGCGTATGGCTACACCTTC.

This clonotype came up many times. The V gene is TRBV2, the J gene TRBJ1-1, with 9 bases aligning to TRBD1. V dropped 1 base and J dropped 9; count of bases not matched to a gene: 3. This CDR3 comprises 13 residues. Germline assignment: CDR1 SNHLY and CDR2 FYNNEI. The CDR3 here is CASSEDRGRKAFF. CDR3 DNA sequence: TGTGCCAGCAGTGAAGACAGGGGGCGGAAAGCTTTCTTT.

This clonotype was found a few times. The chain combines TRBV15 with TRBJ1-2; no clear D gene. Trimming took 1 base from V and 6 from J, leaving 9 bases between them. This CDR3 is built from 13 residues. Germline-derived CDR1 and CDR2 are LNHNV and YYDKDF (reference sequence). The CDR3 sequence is CATSRGDPDGYTF. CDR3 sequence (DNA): TGTGCCACCAGCAGAGGGGATCCGGATGGCTACACCTTC.

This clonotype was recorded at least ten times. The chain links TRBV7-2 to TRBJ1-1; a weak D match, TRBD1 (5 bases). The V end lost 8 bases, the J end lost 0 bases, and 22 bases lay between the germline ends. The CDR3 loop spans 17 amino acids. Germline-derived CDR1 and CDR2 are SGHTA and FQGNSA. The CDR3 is CASRRRLGERVNTEAFF. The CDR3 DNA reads TGTGCCAGCCGGAGGAGACTGGGGGAGAGGGTGAACACTGAAGCTTTCTTT.

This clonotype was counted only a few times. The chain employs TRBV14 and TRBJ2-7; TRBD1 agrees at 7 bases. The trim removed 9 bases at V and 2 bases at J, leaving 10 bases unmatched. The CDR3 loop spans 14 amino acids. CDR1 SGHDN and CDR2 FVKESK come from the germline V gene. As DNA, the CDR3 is TGTGCCAGTCTGGGACAGATACCTCCCTACGAGCAGTACTTC. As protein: CASLGQIPPYEQYF.

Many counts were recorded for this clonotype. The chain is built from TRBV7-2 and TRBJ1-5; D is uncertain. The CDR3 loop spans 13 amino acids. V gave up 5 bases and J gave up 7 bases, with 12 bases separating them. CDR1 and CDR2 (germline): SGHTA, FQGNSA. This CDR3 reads CASSPFLGQPQHF. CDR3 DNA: TGTGCCAGCAGCCCCTTCTTGGGCCAGCCCCAGCATTTT.

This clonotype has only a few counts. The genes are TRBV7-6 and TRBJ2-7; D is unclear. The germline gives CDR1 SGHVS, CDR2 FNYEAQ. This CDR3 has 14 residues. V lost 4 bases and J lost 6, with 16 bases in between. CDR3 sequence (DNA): TGTGCCAGCAGCTCCTCAGGTCCGAGATCCGAGCAGTACTTC. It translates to CASSSSGPRSEQYF.

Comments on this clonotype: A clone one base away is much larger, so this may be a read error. CDR3 loop: CASSLEGGGQRQFF. Written as DNA, the CDR3 is TGTGCCAGCAGCTTAGAGGGGGGGGGGCAGCGACAGTTCTTC. The chain has TRBV7-6 and TRBJ2-1; possibly TRBD2 for D (7 bases). The CDR3 loop spans 14 amino acids. Trimming shortened V by 1 base and J by 13 bases, and 17 bases separated the two germline ends. Germline V gives CDR1 SGHVS, CDR2 FNYEAQ.

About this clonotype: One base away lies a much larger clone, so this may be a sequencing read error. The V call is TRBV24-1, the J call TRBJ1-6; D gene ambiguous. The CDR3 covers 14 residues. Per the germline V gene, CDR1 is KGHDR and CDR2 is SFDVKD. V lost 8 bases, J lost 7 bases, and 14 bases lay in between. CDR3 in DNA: TGTGCCACCACCCATGGAGAGAAAAATTCACCCCTCCACTTT. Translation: CATTHGEKNSPLHF.

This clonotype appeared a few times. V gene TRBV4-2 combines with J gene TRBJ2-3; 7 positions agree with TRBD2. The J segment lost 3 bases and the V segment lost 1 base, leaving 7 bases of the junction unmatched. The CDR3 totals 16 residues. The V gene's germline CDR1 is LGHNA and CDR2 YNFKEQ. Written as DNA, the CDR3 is TGTGCCAGCAGCCAAGCCGCTAGCGGAAAGACAGATACGCAGTATTTT. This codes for CASSQAASGKTDTQYF.

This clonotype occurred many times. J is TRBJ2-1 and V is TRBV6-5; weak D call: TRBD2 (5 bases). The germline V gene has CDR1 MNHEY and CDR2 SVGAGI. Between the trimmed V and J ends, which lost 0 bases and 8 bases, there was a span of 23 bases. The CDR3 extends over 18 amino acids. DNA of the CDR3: TGTGCCAGCAGTTACTCGTTGTGGCCGGGAATCCCGGGTGATGAGCAGTTCTTC. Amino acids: CASSYSLWPGIPGDEQFF.

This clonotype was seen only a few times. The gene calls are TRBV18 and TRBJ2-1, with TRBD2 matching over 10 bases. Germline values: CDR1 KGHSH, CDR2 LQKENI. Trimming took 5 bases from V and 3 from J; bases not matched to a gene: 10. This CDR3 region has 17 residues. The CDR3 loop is CASSSKASGRSYNEQFF. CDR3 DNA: TGTGCCAGCTCATCTAAGGCTAGCGGGAGAAGCTACAATGAGCAGTTCTTC. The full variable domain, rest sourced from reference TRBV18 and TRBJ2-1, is NAGVMQNPRHLVRRRGQEARLRCSPMKGHSHVYWYRQLPEEGLKFMVYLQKENIIDESGMPKERFSAEFPKEGPSILRIQQVVRGDSAAYFCASSSKASGRSYNEQFFGPGTRLTVL.

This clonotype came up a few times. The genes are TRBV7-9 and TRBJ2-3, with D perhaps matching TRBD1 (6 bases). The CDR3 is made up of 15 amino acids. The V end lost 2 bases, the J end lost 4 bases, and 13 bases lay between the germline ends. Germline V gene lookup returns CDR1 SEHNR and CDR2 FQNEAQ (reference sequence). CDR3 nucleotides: TGTGCCAGCAGCTTATGGCAGGGGCGGTCAGATACGCAGTATTTT. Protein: CASSLWQGRSDTQYF. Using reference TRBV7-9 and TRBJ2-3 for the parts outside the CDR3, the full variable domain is DTGVSQNPRHKITKRGQNVTFRCDPISEHNRLYWYRQTLGQGPEFLTYFQNEAQLEKSRLLSDRFSAERPKGSFSTLEIQRTEQGDSAMYLCASSLWQGRSDTQYFGPGTRLTVL.

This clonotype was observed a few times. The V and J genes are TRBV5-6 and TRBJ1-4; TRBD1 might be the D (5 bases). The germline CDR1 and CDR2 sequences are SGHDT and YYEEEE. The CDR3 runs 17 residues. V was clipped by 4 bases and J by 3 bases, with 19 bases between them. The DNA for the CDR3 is TGTGCCAGCAGCGATACCAGGGAGTTACGGGCTAATGAAAAACTGTTTTTT. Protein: CASSDTRELRANEKLFF.

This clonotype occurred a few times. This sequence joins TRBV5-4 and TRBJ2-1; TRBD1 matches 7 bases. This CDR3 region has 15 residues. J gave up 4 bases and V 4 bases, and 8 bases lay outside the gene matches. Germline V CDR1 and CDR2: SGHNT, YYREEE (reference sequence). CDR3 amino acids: CASSMGQWVYNEQFF. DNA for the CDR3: TGTGCCAGCAGCATGGGACAGTGGGTTTACAATGAGCAGTTCTTC.

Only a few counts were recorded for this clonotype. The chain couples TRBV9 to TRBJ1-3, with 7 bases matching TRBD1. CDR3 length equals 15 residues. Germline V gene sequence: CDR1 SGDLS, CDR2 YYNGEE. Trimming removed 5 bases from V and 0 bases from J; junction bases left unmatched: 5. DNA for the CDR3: TGTGCCAGCAGGGGCGGGACAGACTCTGGAAACACCATATATTTT. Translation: CASRGGTDSGNTIYF.

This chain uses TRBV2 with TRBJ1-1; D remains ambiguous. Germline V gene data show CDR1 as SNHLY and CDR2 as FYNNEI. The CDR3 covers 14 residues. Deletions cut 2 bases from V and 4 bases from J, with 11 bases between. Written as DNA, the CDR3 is TGTGCCAGCAGTGAACCGGGTGAGCGCACTGAAGCTTTCTTT. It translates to CASSEPGERTEAFF.

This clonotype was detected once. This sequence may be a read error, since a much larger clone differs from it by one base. The CDR3 DNA is TGTGCCAGCAGAGGACTAGCGGTGGGTGACAATGAGCAGTTCTTC. Protein sequence: CASRGLAVGDNEQFF. V usage is TRBV6-1 and J usage is TRBJ2-1, with 10 bases aligning to TRBD2. The junction had 7 bases not matched to a gene; V was cut back by 6 bases and J by 5 bases. The germline gives CDR1 MNHNS, CDR2 SASEGT. The CDR3 is made up of 15 amino acids.